This T cell receptor (beta chain) comes out of a study of molecular identifiers for immune sequencing clone quantification. This clonotype has just a few counts. Listed TCR primers and previously described methods were used for bulk TCR libraries. TCRdb recomputed calls from the PCR reads with MiXCR, one row per CDR3 protein. Among about 320,000 distinct CDR3 sequences, roughly 23% were seen once, and the ten largest hold about 0.81%. Naive CD8 T cells were sorted, and the gate applied was CD8+CD4-CCR7+CD45RA+. The trim removed 5 bases at V and 7 bases at J, leaving 6 bases unmatched. The CDR3 extends over 15 amino acids.

The V and J genes are TRBV12-3 or TRBV12-4 and TRBJ2-1; 12 nucleotides line up with TRBD2. Sequencing was carried out using naive CD8+ T cells from blood, with Jurkat cell RNA spiked in. Subset denoted: FACS-sorted CD8+CD4-CCR7+CD45RA+ naive T cells. This TCR came from a human donor in good health. Some libraries in this study had Jurkat cell RNA spiked in. CDR3 in amino acids: CASSASGGAANEQFF. The CDR3 DNA reads TGTGCCAGCAGTGCTAGCGGGGGGGCCGCGAATGAGCAGTTCTTC.